This T cell receptor (beta chain) was recorded in a study of low-dose radiotherapy and immunotherapy resistance in tumors. Study-level information: On an every-two-weeks schedule, patients received intravenous nivolumab 240 mg, along with ipilimumab 1 mg/kg every six weeks. Aspirin was administered orally at 300 mg daily for four cycles, commencing on cycle 1 day 1.

The length of the CDR3 is 16 residues. The V gene's germline CDR1 is SGHAT and CDR2 FQNNGV. Losses at the gene ends were 5 bases for V and 4 bases for J; bases not matched to a gene: 12. First-strand cDNA relied on TRAV- and TRBV-specific primers spanning alpha and beta chains. Amplification of TCRs used a constant-region primer and V-primer adapter for roughly 22 PCR cycles. Amplification (by in vitro transcription) was performed on isolated mRNA. One entry per CDR3 protein results from TCRdb running MiXCR on the reads. This sample carries about 13,000 distinct CDR3 sequences, around three fifths of them seen once, and the ten largest clones take 7.7%. The donors' regimen was nivolumab, ipilimumab, aspirin, low-dose cyclophosphamide and low-dose radiotherapy.

This clonotype originated in a human donor with advanced metastatic prostate, ovarian, gallbladder or colorectal cancer (not recorded which). This table probably holds off-target reads from a library built for another chain. This chain joins TRBV11-2 and TRBJ2-5; 8 bases align to TRBD2. The CDR3 region is CASSTPGLVSIETQYF. The CDR3 DNA is TGTGCCAGCAGCACACCGGGACTAGTGTCTATAGAGACCCAGTACTTC.